The text below deals with one TCR beta chain. V lost 6 bases and J 4 bases, leaving 18 bases between the germline ends. This CDR3 region has 15 residues. The germline CDR1 and CDR2 sequences are SNHLY and FYNNEI. These data originate in a study of blood T cells in healthy people across ages. Sample-barcoded 5' priming and a J-beta primer mix drove a second PCR of roughly 6 to 12 cycles. Each CDR3 protein gets one entry after TCRdb re-called the 5' RACE reads with MiXCR. The data hold roughly 680,000 distinct CDR3 sequences, with 45% to 60% observed a single time. V gene TRBV2 combines with J gene TRBJ2-5; D may match TRBD1 or TRBD2 (5 bases each). The source of this sequence is a woman aged 80 or over in good health. Sequencing used blood. Here the CDR3 DNA reads TGTGCCAGCAGAAGGGGAGAAGTGGGGATAGAGACCCAGTACTTC. It translates to CASRRGEVGIETQYF. Variable domain in full (rest from reference TRBV2 and TRBJ2-5): EPEVTQTPSHQVTQMGQEVILRCVPISNHLYFYWYRQILGQKVEFLVSFYNNEISEKSEIFDDQFSVERPDGSNFTLKIRSTKLEDSAMYFCASRRGEVGIETQYFGPGTRLLVL.